The 25 T cell receptor beta chains in this list originate from one sample, sequenced in a study of response to subunit inactivated influenza vaccine. TCRdb redid the calling of the RT-PCR reads with MiXCR, one entry per CDR3 protein. Of around 480,000 distinct CDR3 sequences in the sample, approximately 11% were seen once. Sample: PBMCs from blood, taken roughly 46 days after vaccination. These receptors originate from a man aged 45 to 65 who received an inactivated influenza vaccine.

A few counts support this clonotype. This chain joins TRBV5-1 and TRBJ1-1, with D uncertain. The CDR3 covers 19 residues. Germline V lookup: CDR1 SGHRS, CDR2 YFSETQ. V was shortened by 0 bases and J by 0 bases, with 21 bases between the two germline ends. CDR3 in DNA: TGCGCCAGCAGCTTGGTAGGACGGGTGGGGAGCGGAATGAACACTGAAGCTTTCTTT. Translation gives CASSLVGRVGSGMNTEAFF.

This clonotype showed up many times. The chain has TRBV29-1 and TRBJ2-1, with 8 bases fitting TRBD1. This CDR3 spans 15 amino acids. J lost 10 bases, V lost 4 bases, and 15 bases had no gene match. The germline CDR1 and CDR2 sequences are SQVTM and ANQGSEA. As DNA, the CDR3 is TGCAGCGTTGCTCAAAGGGACAGGCCCCAACGGGAGCAGTTCTTC. Protein: CSVAQRDRPQREQFF.

This chain uses TRBV9 with TRBJ2-2; 10 bases align to TRBD2. The CDR3 is 20 amino acids. Germline V gives CDR1 SGDLS, CDR2 YYNGEE. With 4 bases clipped from V and 0 bases from J, the junction kept 15 bases outside the gene matches. The CDR3 sequence: CASSLRTSGTLYANTGELFF. The CDR3 DNA follows: TGTGCCAGCAGCTTGCGGACTAGCGGAACCCTTTATGCGAACACCGGGGAGCTGTTTTTT.

Points on this clonotype: One end of the junction is discordant with germline, which a read error may explain. The CDR3 DNA reads as TGTGCCAGCAGCTACTCCGGGACAGGGGGCCGAGGCTACACCTTC. Protein sequence: CASSYSGTGGRGYTF. The rearrangement uses TRBV6-2 or TRBV6-3 and TRBJ1-2, with 12 bases identical to TRBD1. Germline V gives CDR1 MNHEY, CDR2 SVGEGT. The CDR3 consists of 15 residues.

The table lists this clonotype with a few counts. This sequence joins TRBV27 and TRBJ1-5; TRBD1 matches at 9 bases. The CDR3 is made up of 16 amino acids. CDR1 MNHEY and CDR2 SMNVEV come from the germline V gene (reference sequence). J was trimmed by 0 bases and V by 5 bases; bases with no gene match: 5. The CDR3 sequence: CASSTRTGDSNQPQHF. Here the CDR3 DNA reads TGTGCCAGCAGTACAAGGACAGGGGATAGCAATCAGCCCCAGCATTTT.

This clonotype was counted ten times or more. The chain has TRBV27 and TRBJ2-1, with D possibly TRBD1 on 6 matching bases. V shed 0 bases and J shed 3 bases, with 9 bases lying between them. Germline loops: CDR1 MNHEY, CDR2 SMNVEV (reference sequence). This CDR3 has 15 amino acids. The CDR3 sequence: CASSLSGALYNEQFF. The CDR3 nucleotides read TGTGCCAGCAGTTTATCGGGGGCCCTCTACAATGAGCAGTTCTTC.

This clonotype was seen a few times. This sequence joins TRBV7-9 and TRBJ2-3, with D perhaps TRBD1 or TRBD2 (5 bases each). The CDR3 totals 15 residues. V shed 7 bases and J shed 3 bases, with 17 bases lying between them. Looked up from germline, CDR1 is SEHNR and CDR2 is FQNEAQ (reference sequence). This CDR3 is CASTEGTASTDTQYF. CDR3 coding DNA: TGTGCCAGCACCGAGGGGACCGCCAGTACAGATACGCAGTATTTT.

The table lists this clonotype with many counts. The CDR3 DNA follows: TGCGCCAGCAGCTCGGACAGGGGCTACGAGCAGTACTTC. The encoded protein is CASSSDRGYEQYF. The V and J genes are TRBV4-3 and TRBJ2-7, with 9 bases that match TRBD1. Germline assignment: CDR1 LGHNA and CDR2 YSLEER. The CDR3 has 13 residues. Trimming took 5 bases from V and 3 from J; bases not matched to a gene: 2.

This clonotype came up many times. The V and J genes are TRBV5-1 and TRBJ2-5; 7 positions match TRBD1. V lost 4 bases and J lost 3; bases outside the gene matches: 9. The CDR3 runs to 15 residues. CDR1 is SGHRS and CDR2 is YFSETQ in the germline V gene. CDR3 amino acids: CASSPTTGPKETQYF. CDR3 DNA sequence: TGCGCCAGCAGCCCGACGACAGGGCCGAAAGAGACCCAGTACTTC.

J is TRBJ2-7 and V is TRBV28; the match to TRBD1 covers 10 bases. Germline-derived CDR1 and CDR2 are MDHEN and SYDVKM. CDR3 size: 14 residues. V dropped 6 bases and J dropped 5; count of bases not matched to a gene: 7. CDR3 sequence reads: CASSLDRGHDEQYF. CDR3 sequence (DNA): TGTGCCAGCAGCCTCGACAGGGGGCACGACGAGCAGTACTTC.

The chain couples TRBV4-3 to TRBJ2-3, with TRBD1 identical over 7 bases. The CDR3 has 15 residues. The germline gives CDR1 LGHNA, CDR2 YSLEER. V was clipped by 0 bases and J by 4 bases; unmatched bases: 4. The CDR3 DNA reads as TGCGCCAGCAGCCAAGAAGACAGGGAAGCAGATACGCAGTATTTT. Amino acids: CASSQEDREADTQYF.

This clonotype appeared many times. The chain employs TRBV29-1 and TRBJ2-2; D is ambiguous. The V and J ends lost 6 bases and 7 bases respectively, with 12 bases between them. Germline CDR1 SQVTM, CDR2 ANQGSEA. This CDR3 contains 12 residues. CDR3 region: CSVSPVGGELFF. In nucleotides, the CDR3 is TGCAGCGTAAGCCCGGTGGGCGGGGAGCTGTTTTTT.

This clonotype showed up just a few times. The V and J genes are TRBV29-1 and TRBJ2-3; D is tentatively TRBD1 or TRBD2 (6 bases each). This CDR3 has 15 amino acids. CDR1 is SQVTM, CDR2 ANQGSEA, per germline. With 3 bases removed from V and 8 bases from J, the gap between germline ends came to 21 bases. The CDR3 nucleotides are TGCAGCGTTGAGGAGGGGGGACTGTCGAGGTTTACGCAGTATTTT. It translates to CSVEEGGLSRFTQYF.

This clonotype was seen a few times. The CDR3 loop reads CASSFDRVEGNAGELFF. CDR3 in DNA: TGTGCCAGCAGTTTTGACAGGGTAGAGGGAAACGCCGGGGAGCTGTTTTTT. V usage is TRBV5-5 and J usage is TRBJ2-2; 7 positions agree with TRBD1. This CDR3 comprises 17 residues. The germline gives CDR1 SGHKS, CDR2 YYEKEE (reference sequence). After removal of 5 bases from V and 6 bases from J, the junction contained 16 bases not matched to a gene.

This clonotype has ten or more counts. The rearrangement uses TRBV4-3 and TRBJ2-7; 10 bases match TRBD2. The CDR3 spans 16 residues. From germline, CDR1 is LGHNA and CDR2 YSLEER. J gave up 1 base and V 1 base, and 4 bases lay outside the gene matches. Here the CDR3 DNA reads TGCGCCAGCAGCCAAGGGACTAGCGGCCTGTCCTACGAGCAGTACTTC. It is translated as CASSQGTSGLSYEQYF.

This clonotype showed up many times. The chain combines TRBV5-1 with TRBJ2-7; D is perhaps TRBD1 (5 bases). The CDR3 length is 15 residues. V lost 0 bases to trimming and J lost 1 base, with 11 bases between them. Germline CDR1 reads SGHRS; CDR2 reads YFSETQ. CDR3 nucleotides: TGCGCCAGCAGCTTGGTGAACAGGCGTTCCTACGAGCAGTACTTC. It yields the protein CASSLVNRRSYEQYF.

This clonotype was detected ten times or more. V usage is TRBV7-2 and J usage is TRBJ2-3, with D maybe TRBD2 (5 bases). Germline V gene data show CDR1 as SGHTA and CDR2 as FQGNSA. This CDR3 has 14 amino acids. Trimming shortened V by 5 bases and J by 0 bases, and 9 bases separated the two germline ends. The CDR3 nucleotides read TGTGCCAGCAGCCCCCAGCGGAGCACAGATACGCAGTATTTT. It codes for CASSPQRSTDTQYF.

This chain connects TRBV20-1 to TRBJ1-2; D ambiguous. In germline, CDR1 is DFQATT, CDR2 SNEGSKA (reference sequence). With 0 bases removed from V and 4 bases from J, the gap between germline ends came to 12 bases. This CDR3 has 14 amino acids. The CDR3 nucleotides are TGCAGTGCTAGAGATCGCCAAACTAGCTATGGCTACACCTTC. This translates into CSARDRQTSYGYTF.

This clonotype was counted only a few times. The rearrangement joins TRBV5-4 to TRBJ2-5; 7 nucleotides align to TRBD2. V lost 4 bases, J lost 3 bases, and 15 bases stayed unmatched. The CDR3 loop spans 17 amino acids. From germline, CDR1 is SGHNT and CDR2 YYREEE (reference sequence). The CDR3 spells CASSPVGGSLGKETQYF. CDR3 DNA: TGTGCCAGCAGCCCGGTGGGCGGGAGCTTGGGGAAAGAGACCCAGTACTTC.

This clonotype was seen more than once but under ten times. This rearrangement joins TRBV5-1 to TRBJ1-2; D gene ambiguous. The CDR3 runs to 15 residues. The V gene's germline CDR1 is SGHRS and CDR2 YFSETQ. V dropped 4 bases and J dropped 0 bases, with 13 bases sitting between them. The CDR3 reads CASSGLKQTNYGYTF. CDR3 nucleotide sequence: TGCGCCAGCAGCGGGTTGAAACAGACTAACTATGGCTACACCTTC. Full variable domain (missing parts from reference TRBV5-1 and TRBJ1-2): KAGVTQTPRYLIKTRGQQVTLSCSPISGHRSVSWYQQTPGQGLQFLFEYFSETQRNKGNFPGRFSGRQFSNSRSEMNVSTLELGDSALYLCASSGLKQTNYGYTFGSGTRLTVV.

The rearrangement uses TRBV28 and TRBJ1-2; tentative D call: TRBD1 (6 bases). V was pared by 7 bases and J by 8 bases, with 20 bases between. Per the germline V gene, CDR1 is MDHEN and CDR2 is SYDVKM. The CDR3 sequence is 14 residues long. The CDR3 bases are TGTGCCAGCACCCCCGGGGGGCAAGCACCCGGCTACACCTTC. This sequence encodes CASTPGGQAPGYTF.

The CDR3 nucleotides are TGTGCCATCAGTGAGCAGGGGTTGAGCTCCTACGAGCAGTACTTC. This codes for CAISEQGLSSYEQYF. The chain uses TRBV10-3 and TRBJ2-7; perhaps TRBD1 as D (6 bases). Germline V gives CDR1 ENHRY, CDR2 SYGVKD. The V end was cut by 2 bases, the J end by 0 bases, with 11 bases between. The CDR3 runs 15 residues.

The chain uses TRBV11-2 and TRBJ2-7; possibly TRBD1 or TRBD2 for D (5 bases each). The CDR3 covers 14 residues. Germline CDR1 reads SGHAT; CDR2 reads FQNNGV. The V end was cut by 5 bases, the J end by 4 bases, with 15 bases between. The CDR3 is CASSLSNEGYEQYF. The CDR3 DNA follows: TGTGCCAGCAGCCTATCCAACGAGGGGTACGAGCAGTACTTC. The full variable domain, rest sourced from reference TRBV11-2 and TRBJ2-7, is EAGVAQSPRYKIIEKRQSVAFWCNPISGHATLYWYQQILGQGPKLLIQFQNNGVVDDSQLPKDRFSAERLKGVDSTLKIQPAKLEDSAVYLCASSLSNEGYEQYFGPGTRLTVT.

Only a few counts were recorded for this clonotype. V and J are TRBV27 and TRBJ1-2; possibly TRBD1 for D (5 bases). This CDR3 region has 13 residues. Trimming took off 2 bases at V and 7 bases at J, with 11 bases between the two ends. Germline loops: CDR1 MNHEY, CDR2 SMNVEV (reference sequence). This CDR3 reads CASSLGGVSGYTF. In nucleotides, the CDR3 is TGTGCCAGCAGTTTAGGGGGGGTGAGTGGCTACACCTTC.

The rearrangement joins TRBV5-1 to TRBJ2-2; perhaps D is TRBD1 or TRBD2 (5 bases each). Trimming shortened V by 0 bases and J by 7 bases, and 13 bases separated the two germline ends. CDR3 size: 15 residues. Looked up from germline, CDR1 is SGHRS and CDR2 is YFSETQ. Written as DNA, the CDR3 is TGCGCCAGCAGCTTGGAATGGGGGTCCGGCGGGGAGCTGTTTTTT. This gives the protein CASSLEWGSGGELFF.